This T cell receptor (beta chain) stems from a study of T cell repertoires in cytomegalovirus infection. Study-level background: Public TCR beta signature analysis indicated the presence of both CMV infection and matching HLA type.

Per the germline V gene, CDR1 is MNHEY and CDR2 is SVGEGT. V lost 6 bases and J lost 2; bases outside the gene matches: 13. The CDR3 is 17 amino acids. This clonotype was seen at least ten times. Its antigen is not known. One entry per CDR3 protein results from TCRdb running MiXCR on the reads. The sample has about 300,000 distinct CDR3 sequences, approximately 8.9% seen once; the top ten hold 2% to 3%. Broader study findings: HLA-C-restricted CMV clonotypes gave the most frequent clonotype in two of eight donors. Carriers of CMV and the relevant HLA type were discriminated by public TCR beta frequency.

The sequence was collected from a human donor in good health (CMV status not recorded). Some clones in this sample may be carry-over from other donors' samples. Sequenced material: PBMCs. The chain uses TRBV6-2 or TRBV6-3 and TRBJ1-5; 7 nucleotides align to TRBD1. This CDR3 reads CASSPSGGAPGNQPQHF. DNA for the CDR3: TGTGCCAGCAGCCCCTCAGGGGGGGCGCCGGGCAATCAGCCCCAGCATTTT.